These 7 T cell receptor beta chains were all obtained from the same sample, sequenced in a study of human T cells and chemical hapten exposure. One entry per CDR3 protein results from TCRdb running MiXCR on the RACE reads. The table records roughly 34,000 distinct CDR3 sequences, 5% to 7% of them present only once. Described time point: patch test 1, 2 weeks after DPC sensitization. Treatment reported: therapeutic diphenylcyclopropenone sensitization with weekly scalp DPC. Total RNA was isolated from whole blood that had not been fractionated. Here the sequenced sample was whole blood, taken in connection with sensitization to the hapten diphenylcyclopropenone (DPC). Receptors originate from a woman aged 30 to 39 with alopecia areata. Some clones in this sample may be carry-over from other donors' samples.

This clonotype was seen repeatedly, ten times or more. J is TRBJ2-1 and V is TRBV27; 7 nucleotides line up with TRBD2. The germline V gene encodes CDR1 MNHEY and CDR2 SMNVEV (reference sequence). The CDR3 runs to 14 residues. The V and J ends lost 4 bases and 6 bases, in that order; junction bases with no gene match: 6. The DNA for the CDR3 is TGTGCCAGCAGTTACGGGACTAAAGGCAATGAGCAGTTCTTC. It encodes CASSYGTKGNEQFF.

This sequence joins TRBV4-1 and TRBJ2-5, with 9 bases lining up with TRBD1. J lost 12 bases, V lost 3 bases, and 8 bases had no gene match. CDR3 length equals 13 residues. Germline CDR1 is MGHRA and CDR2 is YSYEKL. CDR3 loop: CASSHQPGQGEYF. The CDR3 DNA sequence: TGCGCCAGCAGCCACCAACCGGGACAGGGAGAGTACTTC.

The sample holds many counts of this clonotype. The CDR3 DNA reads as TGTGCCAGCAGTTTGGGAGGGGCCGGGGGAGATACGCAGTATTTT. It translates to CASSLGGAGGDTQYF. The rearrangement joins TRBV12-3 or TRBV12-4 to TRBJ2-3, with 7 bases aligning to TRBD2. This CDR3 has 15 residues. The V and J ends lost 3 bases and 5 bases, in that order; junction bases with no gene match: 8.

V is TRBV9 and J is TRBJ2-5; D could derive from TRBD1 or TRBD2 (5 bases each). Germline CDR1 reads SGDLS; CDR2 reads YYNGEE. Trimming shortened V by 1 base and J by 5 bases, and 12 bases separated the two germline ends. This CDR3 has 14 amino acids. The chain's CDR3 is CASSVLPGTETQYF. The CDR3 DNA is TGTGCCAGCAGCGTACTGCCAGGGACCGAGACCCAGTACTTC.

This clonotype was detected a few times. The gene calls are TRBV7-2 and TRBJ2-7; D is ambiguous. This CDR3 comprises 15 residues. CDR1 is SGHTA and CDR2 is FQGNSA in the germline V gene. The V and J ends lost 4 bases and 1 base respectively, with 14 bases between them. CDR3 loop: CASSYYPGTSYEQYF. The DNA for the CDR3 is TGTGCCAGCAGCTATTACCCAGGTACATCCTACGAGCAGTACTTC. The whole variable domain, filled in from reference TRBV7-2 and TRBJ2-7, reads GAGVSQSPSNKVTEKGKDVELRCDPISGHTALYWYRQSLGQGLEFLIYFQGNSAPDKSGLPSDRFSAERTGGSVSTLTIQRTQQEDSAVYLCASSYYPGTSYEQYFGPGTRLTVT.

This clonotype is deemed medium-sized. V is TRBV7-9 and J is TRBJ2-5; 9 bases map to TRBD1. This CDR3 comprises 16 residues. CDR1 is SEHNR and CDR2 is FQNEAQ in the germline V gene (reference sequence). Trimming removed 5 bases from V and 5 bases from J; junction bases left unmatched: 12. Here the CDR3 reads CASSLYTGGPDETQYF. The CDR3 coding sequence is TGTGCCAGCAGCCTTTACACAGGGGGCCCTGATGAGACCCAGTACTTC.

The chain employs TRBV28 and TRBJ2-1, with 7 bases fitting TRBD2. CDR3 size: 14 residues. Germline V gene lookup returns CDR1 MDHEN and CDR2 SYDVKM. V shed 2 bases and J 5 bases; nucleotides not matched to a gene: 3. The CDR3 loop is CASSLAGTNNEQFF. In DNA form, the CDR3 reads TGTGCCAGCAGTTTAGCGGGGACTAACAATGAGCAGTTCTTC. The variable domain in full, with the rest retrieved from reference TRBV28 and TRBJ2-1, is DVKVTQSSRYLVKRTGEKVFLECVQDMDHENMFWYRQDPGLGLRLIYFSYDVKMKEKGDIPEGYSVSREKKERFSLILESASTNQTSMYLCASSLAGTNNEQFFGPGTRLTVL.